This TCR beta chain was profiled in a study of OX40 agonist ivuxolimab in advanced cancers. Across the study: Those enrolled were approximately 78% male, with a mean age of about 66 years and ages from roughly 23 to 80.

TCRdb keeps only in-frame clones here, not all; method: immunoSEQ multiplex PCR. The sample contains 75,000 to 95,000 clones, roughly 90% of which appear only once. The CDR3 runs 14 residues. Per germline, CDR1 GTSNPN and CDR2 SVGIG (reference sequence). Deletions cut 0 bases from V and 1 base from J, with 6 bases between. Sequencing was performed on CD4+ or CD8+ T cells sorted from blood, taken in a trial of the OX40 agonist ivuxolimab. The chain recombines TRBV30 with TRBJ2-2; D is unresolved. The clonotype was recovered from an adult with an advanced solid tumor such as melanoma, head and neck, liver or kidney cancer. The DNA of the CDR3 is TGTGCCTGGAGTGTAACGGGGAACACCGGGGAGCTGTTTTTT. Translated: CAWSVTGNTGELFF.